This T cell receptor (beta chain) was captured by sequencing in a study of blood T cells in healthy people across ages. Regarding the study as a whole: Shifts in expanded clonotypes may have been confounded by donor CMV status, which was unknown.

Alongside a J-beta primer mix, a sample-barcoded 5' primer served in a second PCR lasting about 6 to 12 cycles. One entry per CDR3 protein, called by TCRdb with MiXCR from the 5' RACE reads. The top ten hold 2% to 2.5% of the sample, which has over 1.5 million distinct CDR3 sequences, less than 50% seen once. Note on this clonotype: Its cognate antigen is unknown.

Trimming cost V 7 bases and J 7 bases, with 14 bases left between them. This CDR3 region has 13 residues. The TCR was taken from a woman aged 40 to 49 in good health. The genes are TRBV12-3 or TRBV12-4 and TRBJ2-1; the D gene is possibly TRBD2 (5 bases). The sequencing input was blood. In DNA, the CDR3 is TGTGCCAGCAATCCCAGGCCGGGGAATGAGCAGTTCTTC. The encoded protein is CASNPRPGNEQFF.